The 7 T cell receptor beta chains below all came from one sample that was sequenced in a study of CD8+ T cells in alopecia areata. Cells pooled from cutaneous lymph nodes were sorted on CD4, CD8alpha, NKG2D, NKG2ACE and other markers. Extracted RNA was reverse transcribed into cDNA, the sequencing template. Clones were read by immunoSEQ multiplex PCR, and TCRdb kept only the in-frame ones, dropping some. The sample shows roughly 5,800 clones, none of them appearing just once. Sequenced material: CD8+ T cells sorted from a lymph node. All receptors come from a C3H/HeJ mouse with alopecia areata. The strain's MHC: H2-k.

By proportion, this clone is medium-sized. All gene names here are mouse names. The CDR3 reads CASSLGTGGATTGQLYF. The CDR3 DNA, read in part, is TGTGCCAGCAGCTTAGGGACTGGGGGGGCAACCACCGGG. V usage is TRBV3 and J usage is TRBJ2-2; 13 bases agree with TRBD2. The missing CDR3 end, 4 residues past where the read stops, is filled in from the germline J gene. Germline CDR1 and CDR2: SNHLY and FYNGKV (reference sequence). The CDR3 sequence is 17 residues long. Losses at the gene ends were 1 base for V and 4 bases for J; bases not matched to a gene: 3.

By sample share, this clone is medium-sized. All gene names here are mouse names. The read ends 4 residues shy of where the CDR3 ends; the end is completed using the germline J gene. The gene calls are TRBV13-3 and TRBJ2-5, with a possible D match to TRBD2 (6 bases). The CDR3 runs to 15 residues. V dropped 3 bases and J dropped 1 base, with 12 bases sitting between them. Germline assignment: CDR1 NNHDY and CDR2 SYVADS. The CDR3 loop reads CASSGGVRDQDTQYF. The DNA read from the CDR3 is TGTGCCAGCAGTGGGGGGGTCCGGGACCAAGAC.

This clone was seen many times. Genes here carry mouse names. The CDR3 goes on 4 residues after the read ends, and that part is filled in from the germline J gene. V is TRBV12-1 and J is TRBJ2-1, with 10 bases lining up with TRBD2. In germline, CDR1 is SGHSN, CDR2 HYEKVE. J gave up 3 bases and V 1 base, and 2 bases lay outside the gene matches. This CDR3 spans 15 amino acids. The CDR3 protein is CASSLDWGVYAEQFF. The CDR3 DNA, read in part, is TGTGCCAGCTCTCTTGACTGGGGGGTCTATGCT.

By sample share, this clone is medium-sized. Genes and germline come from the mouse. Read coverage stops 4 residues before the CDR3 terminus; the germline J gene supplies the remainder. The chain joins TRBV16 to TRBJ2-4; 11 positions agree with TRBD2. The CDR3 has 16 amino acids. The germline CDR1 and CDR2 sequences are SGHSA and FRNQAP. J gave up 0 bases and V 4 bases, and 3 bases lay outside the gene matches. The CDR3 region is CASSWDWGSSQNTLYF. CDR3 bases read: TGTGCAAGCAGCTGGGACTGGGGGTCTAGTCAAAAC.

The sample holds many counts of this clone. The germline and genes are mouse ones. The sequenced fragment ends 4 residues before the CDR3 boundary, so the rest is inferred from the germline J gene. The chain employs TRBV13-1 and TRBJ2-5; D is perhaps TRBD1 (5 bases). CDR1 is NSHNY, CDR2 SYGAGN, per germline. V lost 2 bases and J lost 1, with 5 bases in between. There are 13 residues in the CDR3. The CDR3 loop is CASSDRDQDTQYF. The sequenced part of the CDR3 DNA is TGTGCCAGCAGTGACAGGGACCAAGAC.

This clone was seen more than once but under ten times. Mouse names are used for the genes. The read ends 4 residues shy of where the CDR3 ends; the end is completed using the germline J gene. V gene TRBV14 combines with J gene TRBJ2-5, with D perhaps matching TRBD1 (5 bases). Germline assignment: CDR1 SGHDT and CDR2 FRDEAV. There are 13 residues in the CDR3. The CDR3 bases that were read are TGTGCCAGCAGTTTCGGCAGGGAAGAC. Its protein product is CASSFGRED. The complete CDR3 sequence is CASSFGREDTQYF.

Many counts were recorded for this clone. Genes and germline are mouse. The CDR3 extends 4 residues past the end of the read, so its final part is completed from the germline J gene. The chain links TRBV13-3 to TRBJ2-5; 9 bases fit TRBD2. This CDR3 is built from 13 residues. Germline CDR1 NNHDY, CDR2 SYVADS. The sequenced part of the CDR3 DNA is TGTGCCAGCAGTGCCGGGACTGGGGAC. It translates to CASSAGTGD. The entire CDR3 reads CASSAGTGDTQYF.